The entry below gives a single T cell receptor (beta chain) sequence along with its context. Its antigen is not known. Researchers grouped second doses given at about 4 or about 12 weeks into one pool. The data were taken from a study of T cell responses to AZD1222 COVID-19 vaccine. General study points: Donors skewed white British and female; clonal diversity was possibly underestimated.

The assay was immunoSEQ multiplex PCR, and TCRdb's table has in-frame clones only and misses some. The profile shows over 85,000 clones, about 90% of them singletons. The germline V and J ends were trimmed by 2 bases and 4 bases, with 12 bases remaining between them. CDR3 length: 15 amino acids. Looked up from germline, CDR1 is MNHNS and CDR2 is SASEGT. This TCR came from an adult who received the AZD1222 COVID-19 vaccine. Sequencing was performed on peripheral blood, taken 28 days after the second AZD1222 dose. The chain links TRBV6-1 to TRBJ2-1; D gene ambiguous. CDR3 amino acids: CASSEPLDEYNEQFF. In DNA, the CDR3 is TGTGCCAGCAGTGAACCCCTTGACGAATACAATGAGCAGTTCTTC.